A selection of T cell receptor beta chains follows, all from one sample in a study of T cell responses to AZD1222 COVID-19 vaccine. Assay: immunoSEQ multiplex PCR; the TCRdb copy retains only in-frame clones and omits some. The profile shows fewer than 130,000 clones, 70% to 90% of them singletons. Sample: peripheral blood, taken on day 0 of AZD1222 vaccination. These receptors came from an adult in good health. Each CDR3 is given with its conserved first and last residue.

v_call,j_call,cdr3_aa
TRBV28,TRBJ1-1,CASSSLEAFF
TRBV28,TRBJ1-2,CASVPSYNYGYTF
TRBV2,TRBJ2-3,CASRVAGVRTDTQYF
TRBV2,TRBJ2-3,CASSLAGGNSDTQYF
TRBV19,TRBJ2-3,CASKRGQESTDTQYF
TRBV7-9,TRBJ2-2,CASSKTGGRFTGELFF
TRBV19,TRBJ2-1,CASSIGAPRQGYNEQFF
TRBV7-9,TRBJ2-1,CASSLAEGDNEQFF
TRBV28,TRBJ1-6,CASSLDPGPNSPLHF
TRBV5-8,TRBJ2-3,CASSRGDRSLTDTQYF
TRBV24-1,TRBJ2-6,CATSGAPGQRLSGANVLTF
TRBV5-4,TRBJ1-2,CASSGATGGSRSYGYTF
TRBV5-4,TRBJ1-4,CASSLAPGQGVINEKLFF
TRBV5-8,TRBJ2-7,CASSWGTSGTGEQYF
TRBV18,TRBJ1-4,CASSPLLDGNEKLFF
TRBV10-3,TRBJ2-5,CATGTSGAQETQYF
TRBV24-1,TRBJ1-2,CATSDPRTGGGGYGYTF
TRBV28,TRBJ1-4,CASRVLRREGEKLFF
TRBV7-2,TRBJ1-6,CASSLLRENSPLHF
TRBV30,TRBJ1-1,CACRVGADTEAFF
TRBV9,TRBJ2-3,CASSTGGTQYF
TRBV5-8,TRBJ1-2,CASSLGTRRSGYTF
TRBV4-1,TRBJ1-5,CASSLGTGGNQPQHF
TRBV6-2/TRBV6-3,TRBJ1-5,CASSTGNQPQHF
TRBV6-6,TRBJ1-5,CASSYSNRILPQPQHF
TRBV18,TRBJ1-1,CASSPPSANTEAFF
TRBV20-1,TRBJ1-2,CSASPGLSNYGYTF
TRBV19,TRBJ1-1,CASSSGLVPNTEAFF
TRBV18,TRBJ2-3,CASSAPGLAGPDTQYF
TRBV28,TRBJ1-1,CASILGGGGMNTEAFF
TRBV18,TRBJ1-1,CASSPLNTEAFF
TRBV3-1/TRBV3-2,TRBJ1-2,CASSPREPSNYGYTF
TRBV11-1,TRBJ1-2,CASSHGYGYTF
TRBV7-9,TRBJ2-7,CASSFGQGLYEQYF
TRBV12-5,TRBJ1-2,CASGLDTGGGYGYTF
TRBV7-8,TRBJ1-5,CASSPWGGQPSNQPQHF
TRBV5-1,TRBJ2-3,CASSPGLTSRTDTQYF
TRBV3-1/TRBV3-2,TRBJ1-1,CASSQGTVNTEAFF
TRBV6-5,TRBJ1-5,CASDTRDSNQPQHF
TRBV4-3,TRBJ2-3,CASSQDGRGGRADTQYF
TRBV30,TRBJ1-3,CAWSVGGSGNTIYF
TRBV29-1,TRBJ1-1,CSLSPGNTEAFF
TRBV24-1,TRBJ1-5,CATSGTDKNSNQPQHF
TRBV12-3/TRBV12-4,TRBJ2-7,CARRYYEQYF
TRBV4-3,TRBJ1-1,CASSQDRRGPRAFF
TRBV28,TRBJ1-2,CASRRLGTGLGYTF
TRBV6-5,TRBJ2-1,CASKTSGEMGEQFF
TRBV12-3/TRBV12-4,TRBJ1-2,CASSTGGGYGYTF
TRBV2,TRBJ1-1,CASMKTVNTEAFF
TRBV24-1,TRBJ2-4,CATPSLDGGKNIQYF